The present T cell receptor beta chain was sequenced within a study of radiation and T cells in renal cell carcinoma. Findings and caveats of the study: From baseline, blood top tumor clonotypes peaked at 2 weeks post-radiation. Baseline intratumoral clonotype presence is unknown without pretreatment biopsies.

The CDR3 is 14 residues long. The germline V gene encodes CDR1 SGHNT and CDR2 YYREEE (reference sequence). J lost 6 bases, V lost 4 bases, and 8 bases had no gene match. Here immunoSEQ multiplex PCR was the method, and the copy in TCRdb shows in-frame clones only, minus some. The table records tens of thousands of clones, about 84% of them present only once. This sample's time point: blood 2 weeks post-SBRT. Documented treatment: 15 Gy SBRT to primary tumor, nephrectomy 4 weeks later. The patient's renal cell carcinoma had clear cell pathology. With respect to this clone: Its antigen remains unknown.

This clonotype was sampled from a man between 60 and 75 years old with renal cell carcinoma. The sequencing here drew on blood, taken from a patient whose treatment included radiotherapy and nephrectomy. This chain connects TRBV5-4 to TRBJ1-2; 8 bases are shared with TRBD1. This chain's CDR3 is CASSGGQGENGYTF. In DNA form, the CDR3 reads TGTGCCAGCAGCGGCGGACAGGGAGAAAATGGCTACACCTTC.